These T cell receptor beta chains were read from a single sample in a study of blood T cell repertoires in COVID-19. Assay used: immunoSEQ multiplex PCR; TCRdb lists only in-frame clones, some missing. The top ten clones hold over 9.5% of a sample with tens of thousands of clones, around nine tenths of them seen once. Sequencing was done on a sample of peripheral blood. The receptors derive from a human donor with active COVID-19. The donor label of this sample is uncertain. The CDR3 runs from the conserved cysteine through the conserved F or W. D genes are given only for firm matches. Size values are once, few and many counts, or a class for expanded clones, and some rows have none.

j_call	d_call	v_call	clone_size	cdr3_aa	cdr3_nt
TRBJ1-2	.	TRBV6-5	.	CASRPPGAYGYTF	TGTGCCAGCAGACCCCCAGGGGCCTATGGCTACACCTTC
TRBJ2-4	TRBD1	TRBV7-9	.	CASSLVTGWGKNIQYF	TGTGCCAGCAGCTTAGTGACAGGGTGGGGCAAAAACATTCAGTACTTC
TRBJ2-1	.	TRBV7-3	.	CASSLGGRVYNEQFF	TGTGCCAGCAGCTTAGGGGGCCGGGTCTACAATGAGCAGTTCTTC
TRBJ1-2	.	TRBV6-5	.	CASAGIPRNYGYTF	TGTGCCAGCGCAGGGATACCGCGTAACTATGGCTACACCTTC
TRBJ1-6	.	TRBV7-9	few	CASSLEGRAPLHF	TGTGCCAGCAGCTTGGAGGGGAGGGCCCCCCTCCACTTT
TRBJ2-1	.	TRBV5-6	once	CASSYYVRSSSYNEQFF	TGTGCCAGCAGCTATTATGTACGTTCGAGCTCCTACAATGAGCAGTTCTTC
TRBJ2-3	.	TRBV9	.	CASSPQSADTQYF	TGTGCCAGCAGCCCCCAGAGCGCAGATACGCAGTATTTT
TRBJ1-5	.	TRBV7-2	.	CASSLTLGGGNQPQHF	TGTGCCAGCAGCTTAACCCTGGGGGGAGGCAATCAGCCCCAGCATTTT
TRBJ2-2	.	TRBV10-1	.	CASRVLASVTGELFF	TGCGCCAGCAGGGTCCTGGCTAGCGTCACCGGGGAGCTGTTTTTT
TRBJ2-7	TRBD1	TRBV5-1	.	CASSFPQGAAEQYF	TGCGCCAGCAGCTTTCCGCAGGGGGCGGCCGAGCAGTACTTC
TRBJ1-4	.	TRBV10-2	.	CASSEEGGPNEKLFF	TGCGCCAGCAGTGAGGAGGGGGGGCCTAATGAAAAACTGTTTTTT
TRBJ1-1	.	TRBV6-5	.	CASSKRGGIKAFF	TGTGCCAGCAGCAAGCGGGGGGGCATAAAAGCTTTCTTT
TRBJ2-3	TRBD2	TRBV24-1	.	CATSGGLAGRGDTQYF	TGTGCCACCAGTGGGGGTTTAGCGGGACGAGGGGATACGCAGTATTTT
TRBJ1-4	.	TRBV6-6	few	CASLSRQSNEKLFF	TGTGCCAGTCTCTCCAGACAGAGTAATGAAAAACTGTTTTTT
TRBJ1-3	TRBD1	TRBV11-3	few	CASSHRQGTGNTIYF	TGTGCCAGCAGCCACCGACAGGGAACTGGAAACACCATATATTTT
TRBJ2-3	TRBD1	TRBV18	once	CASSQKGTVPPAAQYF	TGTGCCAGCTCCCAGAAGGGGACAGTCCCCCCCGCGGCGCAGTATTTT
TRBJ2-3	.	TRBV5-1	.	CASRLGASLTDTQYF	TGCGCCAGCCGTCTTGGGGCATCTCTCACAGATACGCAGTATTTT
TRBJ2-7	TRBD2	TRBV5-4	once	CASSQAGGRREQYF	TGTGCCAGCAGCCAAGCGGGAGGGCGTCGCGAGCAGTACTTC
TRBJ1-2	.	TRBV11-2	.	CASSPRVGYGYTF	TGTGCCAGCAGCCCCAGGGTTGGCTATGGCTACACCTTC
TRBJ2-7	TRBD2	TRBV5-1	.	CASSLIFSGDSYEQYF	TGCGCCAGCAGCTTGATATTTAGCGGGGATTCCTACGAGCAGTACTTC
TRBJ2-1	.	TRBV7-9	.	CASSLAASVEQFF	TGTGCCAGCAGCTTAGCTGCGAGCGTAGAGCAGTTCTTC
TRBJ2-7	TRBD1	TRBV2	few	CASNRDRAYEQYF	TGTGCCAGCAACCGGGACAGAGCCTACGAGCAGTACTTC
TRBJ2-3	TRBD2	TRBV4-2	.	CASSPASGSRGDTQYF	TGTGCCAGCAGCCCGGCCAGCGGGAGTCGTGGAGATACGCAGTATTTT
TRBJ1-4	.	TRBV9	.	CASSARVGTNEKLFF	TGTGCCAGCAGCGCGCGGGTGGGTACTAATGAAAAACTGTTTTTT
TRBJ2-3	TRBD2	TRBV18	.	CASSPPGGSSTDTQYF	TGTGCCAGCTCACCACCGGGGGGGTCGAGCACAGATACGCAGTATTTT
TRBJ2-1	.	TRBV27	.	CASSSTNLEQFF	TGTGCCAGCAGTTCGACTAATCTCGAGCAGTTCTTC